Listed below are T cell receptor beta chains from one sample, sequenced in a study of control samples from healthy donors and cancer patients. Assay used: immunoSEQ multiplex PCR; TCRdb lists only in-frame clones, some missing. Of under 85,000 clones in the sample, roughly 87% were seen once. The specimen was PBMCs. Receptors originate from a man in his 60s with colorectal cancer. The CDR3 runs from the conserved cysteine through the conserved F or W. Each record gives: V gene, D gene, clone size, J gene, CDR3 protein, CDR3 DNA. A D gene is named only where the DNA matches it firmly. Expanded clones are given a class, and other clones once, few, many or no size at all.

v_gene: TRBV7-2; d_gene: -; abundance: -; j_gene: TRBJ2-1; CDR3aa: CASSLHGTLPPLFF; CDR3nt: TGTGCCAGCAGCTTACACGGGACACTACCTCCCCTGTTCTTC
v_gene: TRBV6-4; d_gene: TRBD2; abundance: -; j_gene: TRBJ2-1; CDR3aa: CASSDSTSGGQFF; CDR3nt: TGTGCCAGCAGTGACTCGACTAGCGGGGGGCAGTTCTTC
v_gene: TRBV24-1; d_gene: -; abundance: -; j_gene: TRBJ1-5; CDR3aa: CATSDGPTNQPQHF; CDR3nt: TGTGCCACCAGTGATGGCCCTACCAATCAGCCCCAGCATTTT
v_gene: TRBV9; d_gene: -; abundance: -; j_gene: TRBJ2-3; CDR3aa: CASSNGPPDTQYF; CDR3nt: TGTGCCAGCAGCAACGGGCCTCCAGATACGCAGTATTTT
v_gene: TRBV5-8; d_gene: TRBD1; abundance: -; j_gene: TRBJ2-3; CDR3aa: CASSPGQGLVSDTQYF; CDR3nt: TGTGCCAGCAGCCCGGGACAGGGCTTGGTCTCAGATACGCAGTATTTT
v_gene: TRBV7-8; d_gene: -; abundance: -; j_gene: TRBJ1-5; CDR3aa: CASSLGGISNQPQHF; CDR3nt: TGTGCCAGCAGCTTAGGAGGGATTAGCAATCAGCCCCAGCATTTT
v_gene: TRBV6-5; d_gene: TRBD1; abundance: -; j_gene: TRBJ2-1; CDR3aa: CASSTGTANNEQFF; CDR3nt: TGTGCCAGCAGCACCGGGACAGCCAACAATGAGCAGTTCTTC
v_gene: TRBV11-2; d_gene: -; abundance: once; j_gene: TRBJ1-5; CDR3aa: CASSYGGQNNQPQHF; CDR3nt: TGTGCCAGCAGCTACGGAGGACAGAACAATCAGCCCCAGCATTTT
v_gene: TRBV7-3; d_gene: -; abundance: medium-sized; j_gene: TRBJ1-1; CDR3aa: CASSLVASSMAFF; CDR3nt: TGTGCCAGCAGCTTGGTCGCCTCTTCGATGGCTTTCTTT
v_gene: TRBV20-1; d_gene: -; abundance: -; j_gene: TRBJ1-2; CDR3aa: CSASVDYGYTF; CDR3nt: TGCAGTGCTAGCGTTGACTATGGCTACACCTTC
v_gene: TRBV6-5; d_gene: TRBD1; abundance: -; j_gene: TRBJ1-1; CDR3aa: CASRYDRDLNTEAFF; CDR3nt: TGTGCCAGCAGGTACGACAGGGACCTGAACACTGAAGCTTTCTTT
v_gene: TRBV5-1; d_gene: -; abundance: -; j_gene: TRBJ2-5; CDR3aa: CASSRGGEETQYF; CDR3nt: TGCGCCAGCAGTCGGGGCGGAGAAGAGACCCAGTACTTC
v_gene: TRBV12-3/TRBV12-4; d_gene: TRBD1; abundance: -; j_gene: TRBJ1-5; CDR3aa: CASSYDRGQPQHF; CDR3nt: TGTGCCAGCAGTTATGACAGGGGACAGCCCCAGCATTTT
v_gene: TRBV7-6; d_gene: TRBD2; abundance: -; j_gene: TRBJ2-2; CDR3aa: CASSLVRGTGELFF; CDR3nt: TGTGCCAGCAGCTTAGTGCGGGGGACCGGGGAGCTGTTTTTT
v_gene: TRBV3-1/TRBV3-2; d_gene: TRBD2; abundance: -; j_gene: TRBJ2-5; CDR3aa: CASSPGGGIRETQYF; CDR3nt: TGTGCCAGCAGCCCGGGAGGGGGGATTCGAGAGACCCAGTACTTC
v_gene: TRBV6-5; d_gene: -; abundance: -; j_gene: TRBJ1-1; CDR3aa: CASSFNRFTEAFF; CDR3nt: TGTGCCAGCAGTTTCAACAGGTTCACTGAAGCTTTCTTT
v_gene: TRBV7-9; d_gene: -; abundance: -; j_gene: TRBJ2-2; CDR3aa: CASSLGTVNTGELFF; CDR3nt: TGTGCCAGCAGCTTAGGGACGGTGAACACCGGGGAGCTGTTTTTT
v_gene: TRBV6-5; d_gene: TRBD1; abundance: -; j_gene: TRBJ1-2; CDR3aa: CASSSRDRGRRGYTF; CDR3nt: TGTGCCAGCAGTTCCCGGGACAGGGGGCGAAGGGGCTACACCTTC
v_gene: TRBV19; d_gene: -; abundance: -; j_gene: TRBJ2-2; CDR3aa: CASSRRDRALGELFF; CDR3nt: TGTGCCAGTAGTCGGCGGGACCGGGCTCTCGGGGAGCTGTTTTTT
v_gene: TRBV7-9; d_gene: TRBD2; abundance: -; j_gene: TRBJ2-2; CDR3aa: CASSPGGGLGELFF; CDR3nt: TGTGCCAGCAGCCCGGGGGGTGGCCTGGGGGAGCTGTTTTTT
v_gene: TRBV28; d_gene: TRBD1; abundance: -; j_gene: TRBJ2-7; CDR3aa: CASSLPGTGGYEQYF; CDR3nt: TGTGCCAGCAGCCTTCCTGGGACAGGGGGTTACGAGCAGTACTTC
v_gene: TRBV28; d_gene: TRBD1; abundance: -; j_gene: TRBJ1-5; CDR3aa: CASSLDRETDQPQHF; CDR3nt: TGTGCCAGCAGTTTAGACAGGGAGACCGATCAGCCCCAGCATTTT
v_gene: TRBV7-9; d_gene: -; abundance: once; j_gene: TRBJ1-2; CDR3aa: CASSLLSTTAGYTF; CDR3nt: TGTGCCAGCAGCTTATTGTCCACCACGGCGGGCTACACCTTC
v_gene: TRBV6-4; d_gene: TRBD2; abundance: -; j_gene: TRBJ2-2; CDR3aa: CASSDGGDTGELFF; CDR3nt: TGTGCCAGCAGTGACGGGGGGGACACCGGGGAGCTGTTTTTT
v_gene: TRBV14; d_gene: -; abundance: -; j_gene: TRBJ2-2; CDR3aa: CASSPQGLLNTGELFF; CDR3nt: TGTGCCAGCAGCCCCCAGGGTTTACTTAACACCGGGGAGCTGTTTTTT
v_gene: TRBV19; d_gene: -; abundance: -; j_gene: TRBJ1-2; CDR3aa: CASSSHLGGARGYTF; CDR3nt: TGTGCCAGTAGTTCCCACCTCGGGGGGGCGCGTGGCTACACCTTC
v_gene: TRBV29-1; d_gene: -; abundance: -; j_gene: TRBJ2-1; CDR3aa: CSGRLPGPIYNEQFF; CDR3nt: TGCAGCGGGCGATTACCGGGACCGATCTACAATGAGCAGTTCTTC
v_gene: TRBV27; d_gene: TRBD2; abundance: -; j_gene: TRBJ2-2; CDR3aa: CASSLGGTGELFF; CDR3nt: TGTGCCAGCAGCCTCGGGGGGACCGGGGAGCTGTTTTTT
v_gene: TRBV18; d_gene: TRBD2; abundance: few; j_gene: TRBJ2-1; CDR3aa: CASSLGTSNEQFF; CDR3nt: TGTGCCAGCTCACTCGGGACTAGCAATGAGCAGTTCTTC
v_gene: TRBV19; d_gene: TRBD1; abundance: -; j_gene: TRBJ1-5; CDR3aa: CASSISGQGNQPQHF; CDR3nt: TGTGCCAGTAGTATTTCAGGACAGGGAAATCAGCCCCAGCATTTT
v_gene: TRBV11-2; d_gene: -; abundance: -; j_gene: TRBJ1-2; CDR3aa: CASRPGMNYGYTF; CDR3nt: TGTGCCAGCAGACCCGGAATGAACTATGGCTACACCTTC
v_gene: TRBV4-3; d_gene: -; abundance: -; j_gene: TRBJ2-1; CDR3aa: CASSQDRSGNEQFF; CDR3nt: TGCGCCAGCAGCCAAGATCGGTCCGGGAATGAGCAGTTCTTC
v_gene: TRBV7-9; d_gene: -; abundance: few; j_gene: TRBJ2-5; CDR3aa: CASSPYDREGETQYF; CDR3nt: TGTGCCAGCAGCCCTTACGACAGGGAGGGAGAGACCCAGTACTTC
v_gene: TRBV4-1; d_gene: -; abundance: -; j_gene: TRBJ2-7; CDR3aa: CASSPADNYEQYF; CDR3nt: TGCGCCAGCAGCCCCGCCGACAATTACGAGCAGTACTTC
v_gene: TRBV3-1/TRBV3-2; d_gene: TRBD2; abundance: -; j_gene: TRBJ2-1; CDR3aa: CASSHGGLGNEQFF; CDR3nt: TGTGCCAGCAGCCACGGGGGACTAGGGAATGAGCAGTTCTTC
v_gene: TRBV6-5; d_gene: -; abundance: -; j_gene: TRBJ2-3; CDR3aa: CASRGPSTDTQYF; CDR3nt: TGTGCCAGCAGGGGACCTTCCACAGATACGCAGTATTTT
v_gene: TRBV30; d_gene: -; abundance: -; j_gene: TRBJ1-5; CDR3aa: CAWSVPGDSNQPQHF; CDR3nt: TGTGCCTGGAGTGTACCAGGGGATAGCAATCAGCCCCAGCATTTT
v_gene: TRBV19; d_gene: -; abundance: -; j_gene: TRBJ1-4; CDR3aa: CASSIIGGRATNEKLFF; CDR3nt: TGTGCCAGTAGTATAATCGGGGGACGAGCAACTAATGAAAAACTGTTTTTT
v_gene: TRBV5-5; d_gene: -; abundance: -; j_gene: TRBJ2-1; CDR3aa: CASSPDGGGTYNEQFF; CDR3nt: TGTGCCAGCAGCCCAGACGGGGGAGGAACCTACAATGAGCAGTTCTTC
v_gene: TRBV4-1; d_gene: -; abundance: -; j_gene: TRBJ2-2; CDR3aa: CASSPPDRNTGELFF; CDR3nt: TGCGCCAGCAGCCCACCCGACAGGAACACCGGGGAGCTGTTTTTT
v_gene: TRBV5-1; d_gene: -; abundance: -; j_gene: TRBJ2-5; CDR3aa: CASSLGTGFQETQYF; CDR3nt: TGCGCCAGCAGCTTGGGAACAGGGTTTCAAGAGACCCAGTACTTC
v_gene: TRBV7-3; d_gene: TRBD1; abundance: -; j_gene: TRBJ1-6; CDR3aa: CASSLQGGLNSPLHF; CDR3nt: TGTGCCAGCAGCTTACAAGGGGGCCTTAATTCACCCCTCCACTTT
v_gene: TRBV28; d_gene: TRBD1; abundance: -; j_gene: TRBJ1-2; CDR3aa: CASSASGTGVYGYTF; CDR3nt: TGTGCCAGCAGTGCCTCCGGGACAGGGGTCTATGGCTACACCTTC
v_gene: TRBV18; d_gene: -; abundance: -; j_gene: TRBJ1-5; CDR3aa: CASSGGYGLHQPQHF; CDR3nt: TGTGCCAGCTCCGGAGGTTATGGGCTCCATCAGCCCCAGCATTTT
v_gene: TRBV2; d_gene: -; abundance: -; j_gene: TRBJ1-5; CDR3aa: CASSRLVDSNQPQHF; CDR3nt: TGTGCCAGCTCGAGACTCGTTGATAGCAATCAGCCCCAGCATTTT
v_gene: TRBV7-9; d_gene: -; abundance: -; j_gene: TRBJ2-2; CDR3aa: CASSLGKSGELFF; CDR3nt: TGTGCCAGCAGCCTCGGAAAGTCCGGGGAGCTGTTTTTT
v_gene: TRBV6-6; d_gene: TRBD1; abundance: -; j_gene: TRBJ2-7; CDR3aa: CASSAGTGFSYEQYF; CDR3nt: TGTGCCAGCAGTGCCGGGACAGGCTTTTCCTACGAGCAGTACTTC
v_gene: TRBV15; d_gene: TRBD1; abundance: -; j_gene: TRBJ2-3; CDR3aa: CATSRVGTGAWGGTDTQYF; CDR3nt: TGTGCCACCAGCAGAGTTGGGACAGGGGCCTGGGGGGGCACAGATACGCAGTATTTT
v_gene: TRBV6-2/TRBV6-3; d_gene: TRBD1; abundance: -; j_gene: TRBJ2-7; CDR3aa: CASSPRGTGTYEQYF; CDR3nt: TGTGCCAGCAGCCCCCGGGGGACAGGGACCTACGAGCAGTACTTC
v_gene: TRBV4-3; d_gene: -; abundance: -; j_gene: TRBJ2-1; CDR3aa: CASSQGPGSYYNEQFF; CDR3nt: TGCGCCAGCAGCCAGGGTCCAGGGAGCTACTACAATGAGCAGTTCTTC